Shown below are 3 T cell receptor beta chains from a single sample sequenced in a study of blood T cells in healthy people across ages. PCR was performed a second time for about 7 to 11 cycles using a sample-barcoded 5' primer and a J-beta primer mix. TCRdb reprocessed the 5' RACE reads via MiXCR and lists one record per CDR3 protein. The table includes hundreds of thousands of distinct CDR3 sequences, 49% detected once. Sequenced material: blood. These TCRs come from a woman in her sixties in good health.

A few counts support this clonotype. V and J are TRBV29-1 and TRBJ2-1, with 7 positions matching TRBD1. The J call is in doubt because the DNA end fits TRBJ2-7 better. The CDR3 is 14 residues long. CDR1 and CDR2 from the germline V gene are SQVTM and ANQGSEA. As DNA, the CDR3 is TGCAGCGTTGCAGGGGGTCGGTCCTACAATGAGCAGTACTTC. Translating gives CSVAGGRSYNEQYF.

This chain uses TRBV7-2 with TRBJ2-1; 13 positions match TRBD2. This CDR3 has 17 amino acids. V lost 5 bases and J lost 5; bases outside the gene matches: 9. Germline V gene data show CDR1 as SGHTA and CDR2 as FQGNSA. The chain's CDR3 is CASSPARGTSGDNEQFF. CDR3 bases: TGTGCCAGCAGCCCCGCTCGTGGGACTAGCGGGGACAATGAGCAGTTCTTC.

This clonotype has only a few counts. The chain has TRBV7-2 and TRBJ2-1; D remains ambiguous. The germline V and J ends were trimmed by 4 bases and 9 bases, with 16 bases remaining between them. The CDR3 is 14 residues long. Germline values: CDR1 SGHTA, CDR2 FQGNSA. CDR3 nucleotide sequence: TGTGCCAGCAGCTCTTATCCCACCAAGGGTGAGCAGTTCTTC. This encodes CASSSYPTKGEQFF.